This is a list of T cell receptor beta chains from one sample in a study of radiotherapy plus CTLA-4 blockade in lung cancer. The assay was immunoSEQ multiplex PCR, and TCRdb's table has in-frame clones only and misses some. The data contain some 62,000 clones, approximately 75% of them singletons. Source: peripheral blood, taken from a patient treated with radiotherapy plus ipilimumab. All receptors come from a human donor with non-small cell lung cancer who had a complete response to radiotherapy plus ipilimumab. CDR3s include the opening cysteine and the closing phenylalanine or tryptophan. A D gene is named only where the DNA matches it firmly. Clone sizes are given selectively: once, few, many, or a class where the clone is expanded.

>TRBJ2-3|TRBV29-1|TRBD2|NA
TGCAGCGTTGGGCGGGCTAGCGGGGCGGGAGATACGCAGTATTTT
CSVGRASGAGDTQYF
>TRBJ1-1|TRBV11-3|NA|NA
TGTGCCAGCAGCTTAGAAGGGAACAGAATGAACACTGAAGCTTTCTTT
CASSLEGNRMNTEAFF
>TRBJ1-2|TRBV30|NA|NA
TGTGCCTGGACAGGGCGACGGGGCTATGGCTACACCTTC
CAWTGRRGYGYTF
>TRBJ2-5|TRBV11-3|TRBD2|few
TGTGCCAGCAGCTTAGGTTTAGCGGGGGCCGCGGAGACCCAGTACTTC
CASSLGLAGAAETQYF
>TRBJ1-2|TRBV9|NA|NA
TGTGCCAGCAGCGTAGGGGGGGACACCTATGGCTACACCTTC
CASSVGGDTYGYTF
>TRBJ2-5|TRBV19|TRBD2|NA
TGTGCCAGTAAGCCGCTAGCGGGGGGGCCGGGCCAAGAGACCCAGTACTTC
CASKPLAGGPGQETQYF
>TRBJ1-1|TRBV7-2|NA|NA
TGTGCCAGCAGCTTAAAACGCCTGGGGGCCACTGAAGCTTTCTTT
CASSLKRLGATEAFF
>TRBJ1-1|TRBV7-9|TRBD1|NA
TGTGCCAGCAGCAACCTGGGACAGGCAGCCGAAGCTTTCTTT
CASSNLGQAAEAFF
>TRBJ2-1|TRBV14|TRBD2|NA
TGTGCCAGCAGCCTGGGGGACTACTCCTACAATGAGCAGTTCTTC
CASSLGDYSYNEQFF
>TRBJ2-2|TRBV30|TRBD2|NA
TGTGCCTGGAGTGTGCCTAGCGGGACTCTAGGCGGGGAGCTGTTTTTT
CAWSVPSGTLGGELFF
>TRBJ1-4|TRBV2|NA|NA
TGTGTCAGCAGTGAAATCGGGGATGGTGAAAAACTGTTTTTT
CVSSEIGDGEKLFF
>TRBJ2-1|TRBV5-1|TRBD2|NA
TGCGCCAGCAGCACGGGACTAGCGGGAGGGCCTCAAGATGAGCAGTTCTTC
CASSTGLAGGPQDEQFF